The clone carrying this TCR beta chain was recorded at least ten times. Its target is unknown. Individual TCR cDNA molecules each bore their own unique molecular identifier. Each CDR3 protein is one row after TCRdb ran MiXCR on the 5' RACE reads. The sample lists more than 35,000 distinct CDR3 sequences, approximately 5.5% seen once, with roughly 27% in the top ten. The sample is drawn from a study of spatial heterogeneity in lung cancer. Overall study results and limits: The study found ubiquitous expanded tumor TCRs in blood more at resection than follow-up.

The time point here: sample taken at primary tumor resection. Unsorted whole RNA samples from tumor, nontumor lung or frozen PBMC were sequenced. The sequencing here drew on PBMCs, taken at surgery. The receptor was isolated from a female donor with early-stage non-small cell lung cancer.

The CDR3 reads CAWSPRWGQPQHF. CDR3 DNA: TGTGCCTGGAGCCCACGGTGGGGCCAGCCCCAGCATTTT. V and J are TRBV30 and TRBJ1-5; D is perhaps TRBD1 (5 bases). Per the germline V gene, CDR1 is GTSNPN and CDR2 is SVGIG (reference sequence). V lost 3 bases and J lost 7, with 13 bases in between. The CDR3 extends over 13 amino acids.